This is a list of T cell receptor beta chains from one sample in a study of blood T cell repertoires in COVID-19. Using immunoSEQ multiplex PCR, the repertoire was profiled, and TCRdb retains in-frame clones only, with some absent. The data show 65,000 to 95,000 clones, 89% seen once. Sequencing was carried out using peripheral blood. All receptors derive from a man between 65 and 85 years old with active or convalescent COVID-19. Both conserved end residues are part of each CDR3. The D gene is left open where the match is weak. The size entry is marked missing in some rows and otherwise reads once, few, many or a size class.

v_call: TRBV5-1
j_call: TRBJ1-1
d_call: TRBD1
clone_size: NA
cdr3_nt: TGCGCCAGCAGCTTAGGACAGGGTGTTGGAGCTTTCTTT
cdr3_aa: CASSLGQGVGAFF

v_call: TRBV7-9
j_call: TRBJ2-3
d_call: TRBD2
clone_size: NA
cdr3_nt: TGTGCCAGCAGCCCGATTAGCGGGAAAAGCACAGATACGCAGTATTTT
cdr3_aa: CASSPISGKSTDTQYF

v_call: TRBV5-1
j_call: TRBJ2-2
d_call: TRBD2
clone_size: NA
cdr3_nt: TGCGCCAGCAGCTTGGGACTAGCGGGGATAAACACCGGGGAGCTGTTTTTT
cdr3_aa: CASSLGLAGINTGELFF

v_call: TRBV6-5
j_call: TRBJ2-5
d_call: TRBD1
clone_size: NA
cdr3_nt: TGTGCCAGCGGGACACAGGGGATCCAAGAGACCCAGTACTTC
cdr3_aa: CASGTQGIQETQYF

v_call: TRBV28
j_call: TRBJ1-1
d_call: TRBD1
clone_size: NA
cdr3_nt: TGTGCCAGCAGTCCCCCCAGGGGGCTATACACTGAAGCTTTCTTT
cdr3_aa: CASSPPRGLYTEAFF

v_call: TRBV11-2
j_call: TRBJ1-2
d_call: NA
clone_size: few
cdr3_nt: TGTGCCAGCAGCTTAGGGGCAGAATATGGCTACACCTTC
cdr3_aa: CASSLGAEYGYTF

v_call: TRBV7-8
j_call: TRBJ2-1
d_call: TRBD2
clone_size: NA
cdr3_nt: TGTGCCAGCAGCTTAGGACCAGCGGGGGCCCTCAGTGTCTTC
cdr3_aa: CASSLGPAGALSVF

v_call: TRBV4-2
j_call: TRBJ1-1
d_call: NA
clone_size: NA
cdr3_nt: TGTGCCAGCAGCCAAGAGGCAGAGAACACTGAAGCTTTCTTT
cdr3_aa: CASSQEAENTEAFF

v_call: TRBV19
j_call: TRBJ2-2
d_call: NA
clone_size: NA
cdr3_nt: TGTGCCAGTAGTGCCCGGGACTTCTCCACCGGGGAGCTGTTTTTT
cdr3_aa: CASSARDFSTGELFF

v_call: TRBV7-9
j_call: TRBJ2-5
d_call: NA
clone_size: NA
cdr3_nt: TGTGCCAGCAGCTCCCCGGTGAACCAAGAGACCCAGTACTTC
cdr3_aa: CASSSPVNQETQYF

v_call: TRBV5-6
j_call: TRBJ1-4
d_call: NA
clone_size: NA
cdr3_nt: TGTGCCAGCAGCTTGGGACAGACCGATGAAAAACTGTTTTTT
cdr3_aa: CASSLGQTDEKLFF

v_call: TRBV27
j_call: TRBJ1-5
d_call: NA
clone_size: NA
cdr3_nt: TGTGCCAGCAGTCGATACAGCGGTGGGGATCGTAGTAATCAGCCCCAGCATTTT
cdr3_aa: CASSRYSGGDRSNQPQHF

v_call: TRBV6-6
j_call: TRBJ2-3
d_call: NA
clone_size: once
cdr3_nt: TGTGCCAGCAGTTACCTACAGAGCACAGATACGCAGTATTTT
cdr3_aa: CASSYLQSTDTQYF

v_call: TRBV5-1
j_call: TRBJ1-5
d_call: NA
clone_size: NA
cdr3_nt: TGCGCCAGCAGCTTGGGAGACAGAATAGATCAGCCCCAGCATTTT
cdr3_aa: CASSLGDRIDQPQHF

v_call: TRBV5-6
j_call: TRBJ2-1
d_call: NA
clone_size: NA
cdr3_nt: TGTGCCAGCAGCTTGGGGTCAACTTTCCTAAATGAGCAGTTCTTC
cdr3_aa: CASSLGSTFLNEQFF

v_call: TRBV6-6
j_call: TRBJ2-7
d_call: TRBD1
clone_size: few
cdr3_nt: TGTGCCAGCAGACGGGACAGTAGGTGGTCGGACGAGCAGTACTTC
cdr3_aa: CASRRDSRWSDEQYF

v_call: TRBV7-8
j_call: TRBJ1-4
d_call: NA
clone_size: once
cdr3_nt: TGTGCCAGCAGCTTAGGTGGCACCAGAACTAATGAAAAACTGTTTTTT
cdr3_aa: CASSLGGTRTNEKLFF

v_call: TRBV6-5
j_call: TRBJ1-4
d_call: TRBD1
clone_size: NA
cdr3_nt: TGTGCCAGCAGTTTCCGACAGGGCCCAGTCGAAAAACTGTTTTTT
cdr3_aa: CASSFRQGPVEKLFF

v_call: TRBV6-6
j_call: TRBJ1-2
d_call: TRBD1
clone_size: NA
cdr3_nt: TGTGCCAGCAGTCGCCGGGACAGCCTTAACTATGGCTACACCTTC
cdr3_aa: CASSRRDSLNYGYTF

v_call: TRBV4-1
j_call: TRBJ1-6
d_call: TRBD1
clone_size: NA
cdr3_nt: TGCGCCAGCAGCCAAGAGGGACAGATCTATAATTCACCCCTCCACTTT
cdr3_aa: CASSQEGQIYNSPLHF

v_call: TRBV4-3
j_call: TRBJ1-2
d_call: TRBD1
clone_size: NA
cdr3_nt: TGCGCCAGCAGCCGCCTGGGACAGGACTATGGCTACACCTTC
cdr3_aa: CASSRLGQDYGYTF

v_call: TRBV10-3
j_call: TRBJ1-2
d_call: NA
clone_size: NA
cdr3_nt: TGTGCCATCAGTGGGCTGACAGATCGGGCTAACTATGGCTACACCTTC
cdr3_aa: CAISGLTDRANYGYTF

v_call: TRBV10-1
j_call: TRBJ2-3
d_call: NA
clone_size: NA
cdr3_nt: TGCGCCAGCAGTGAGACCTCCAAGCAAACAGATACGCAGTATTTT
cdr3_aa: CASSETSKQTDTQYF

v_call: TRBV19
j_call: TRBJ1-5
d_call: NA
clone_size: NA
cdr3_nt: TGTGCCAGTAGTAACCCTCCAGATCAGCCCCAGCATTTT
cdr3_aa: CASSNPPDQPQHF

v_call: TRBV5-6
j_call: TRBJ2-1
d_call: NA
clone_size: NA
cdr3_nt: TGTGCCAGCAGGTTGAGCGGTAGCTCCTACAATGAGCAGTTCTTC
cdr3_aa: CASRLSGSSYNEQFF

v_call: TRBV29-1
j_call: TRBJ1-2
d_call: NA
clone_size: NA
cdr3_nt: TGCAGCGTCACAACTAACTATGGCTACACCTTC
cdr3_aa: CSVTTNYGYTF

v_call: TRBV29-1
j_call: TRBJ2-1
d_call: NA
clone_size: NA
cdr3_nt: TGCAGCGTTGAAGGTAACAGGAATGAGCAGTTCTTC
cdr3_aa: CSVEGNRNEQFF

v_call: TRBV5-1
j_call: TRBJ1-1
d_call: NA
clone_size: NA
cdr3_nt: TGCGCCAGCAGCTTGGCCGGGGTAGGTTACACTGAAGCTTTCTTT
cdr3_aa: CASSLAGVGYTEAFF

v_call: TRBV3-1/TRBV3-2
j_call: TRBJ1-2
d_call: NA
clone_size: NA
cdr3_nt: TGTGCCAGCAGCCTTGCCGACAGGCCATCCGGTGGCTACACCTTC
cdr3_aa: CASSLADRPSGGYTF

v_call: TRBV10-2
j_call: TRBJ1-5
d_call: NA
clone_size: NA
cdr3_nt: TGCGCCAGCAGTGAGGCTCAGGGCCAGCCCCAGCATTTT
cdr3_aa: CASSEAQGQPQHF

v_call: TRBV7-7
j_call: TRBJ2-1
d_call: TRBD2
clone_size: NA
cdr3_nt: TGTGCCAGCAGCTCACTAGCGGGGGGTCTCAATGAGCAGTTCTTC
cdr3_aa: CASSSLAGGLNEQFF

v_call: TRBV24-1
j_call: TRBJ2-5
d_call: TRBD2
clone_size: NA
cdr3_nt: TGTGCCACCAGTGACCCTAGCGGGGGGGCAGAGACCCAGTACTTC
cdr3_aa: CATSDPSGGAETQYF

v_call: TRBV19
j_call: TRBJ1-6
d_call: NA
clone_size: NA
cdr3_nt: TGTGCCAGTAGTAATGGGGTGACTCAGGGGCCCTCCTATAATTCACCCCTCCACTTT
cdr3_aa: CASSNGVTQGPSYNSPLHF

v_call: TRBV18
j_call: TRBJ1-2
d_call: NA
clone_size: NA
cdr3_nt: TGTGCCAGCTCGAACGAACTCGGCCGAAACCTACGGGGATATTATGGCTACACCTTC
cdr3_aa: CASSNELGRNLRGYYGYTF

v_call: TRBV6-5
j_call: TRBJ1-1
d_call: TRBD1
clone_size: NA
cdr3_nt: TGTGCCAGCAGTTACCGACAGGGAGAAGCTTTCTTT
cdr3_aa: CASSYRQGEAFF

v_call: TRBV2
j_call: TRBJ1-2
d_call: NA
clone_size: once
cdr3_nt: TGTGCCAGCAGTGGGCAGAACTATGGCTACACCTTC
cdr3_aa: CASSGQNYGYTF

v_call: TRBV24-1
j_call: TRBJ2-1
d_call: NA
clone_size: NA
cdr3_nt: TGTGCCACCAGTGATTCAACCCCGGTGCGGACCTACAATGAGCAGTTCTTC
cdr3_aa: CATSDSTPVRTYNEQFF

v_call: TRBV4-3
j_call: TRBJ2-3
d_call: TRBD2
clone_size: NA
cdr3_nt: TGCGCCAGCAGCTCACACCGCGGGGGGCGGGTGGATACGCAGTATTTT
cdr3_aa: CASSSHRGGRVDTQYF

v_call: TRBV28
j_call: TRBJ1-5
d_call: NA
clone_size: NA
cdr3_nt: TGTGCCAGCAGTTTTTTGGAGTTAGGCGAGCCCCAGCATTTT
cdr3_aa: CASSFLELGEPQHF

v_call: TRBV11-3
j_call: TRBJ1-5
d_call: NA
clone_size: NA
cdr3_nt: TGTGCCAGCAGCCCTCTTAATCAGCCCCAGCATTTT
cdr3_aa: CASSPLNQPQHF

v_call: TRBV2
j_call: TRBJ1-4
d_call: NA
clone_size: once
cdr3_nt: TGTGCCAGCAGTGAACAGAGGGGAGGAGGTGAAAAACTGTTTTTT
cdr3_aa: CASSEQRGGGEKLFF

v_call: TRBV21-1
j_call: TRBJ1-1
d_call: NA
clone_size: once
cdr3_nt: TGTGCCAGCAGCAGGGGCGCCGACACTGAAGCTTTCTTT
cdr3_aa: CASSRGADTEAFF

v_call: TRBV7-6
j_call: TRBJ2-5
d_call: TRBD2
clone_size: NA
cdr3_nt: TGTGCCAGCAGCTCGGGACTAGCGGGGGCCGGAGAGACCCAGTACTTC
cdr3_aa: CASSSGLAGAGETQYF

v_call: TRBV19
j_call: TRBJ2-7
d_call: NA
clone_size: NA
cdr3_nt: TGTGCCAGTAGTATAGTAGAAACAGGATCCTACGAGCAGTACTTC
cdr3_aa: CASSIVETGSYEQYF

v_call: TRBV5-1
j_call: TRBJ2-1
d_call: TRBD2
clone_size: NA
cdr3_nt: TGCGCCAGCAGCTTGAAGACTAGCGGGGGATGGGGTGAGCAGTTCTTC
cdr3_aa: CASSLKTSGGWGEQFF

v_call: TRBV24-1
j_call: TRBJ1-5
d_call: NA
clone_size: few
cdr3_nt: TGTGCCACCAGTGATTGGCTCTTGAGCGCGGGGATTCAGCCCCAGCATTTT
cdr3_aa: CATSDWLLSAGIQPQHF